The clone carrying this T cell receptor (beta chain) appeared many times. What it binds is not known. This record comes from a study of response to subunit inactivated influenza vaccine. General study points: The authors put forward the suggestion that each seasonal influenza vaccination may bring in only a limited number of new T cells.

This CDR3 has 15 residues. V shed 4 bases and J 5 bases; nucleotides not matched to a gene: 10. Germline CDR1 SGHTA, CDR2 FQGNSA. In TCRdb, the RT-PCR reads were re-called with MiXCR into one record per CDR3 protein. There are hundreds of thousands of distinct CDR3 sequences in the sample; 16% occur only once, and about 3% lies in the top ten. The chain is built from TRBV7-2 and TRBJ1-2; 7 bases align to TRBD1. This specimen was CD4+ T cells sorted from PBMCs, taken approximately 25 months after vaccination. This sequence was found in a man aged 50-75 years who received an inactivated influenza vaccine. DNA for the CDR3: TGTGCCAGCAGCTCCCTCGGGACAGACATTTATGGCTACACCTTC. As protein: CASSSLGTDIYGYTF.